This T cell receptor (beta chain) was documented in a study of T cell repertoires in cytomegalovirus infection. Study conclusions and caveats: HLA-C-restricted CMV clonotypes gave the most frequent clonotype in two of eight donors.

TCRdb re-analysed the reads in MiXCR, keeping a single row per CDR3 protein. The sample records about 310,000 distinct CDR3 sequences, roughly 25% being singletons. With regard to this clonotype: What it binds is not known.

This specimen consisted of cultured PBMCs, obtained from culture after CMV antigen stimulation. This receptor was identified in a human donor in good health (CMV status not recorded). Some clones in this sample may be carry-over from other donors' samples.

CDR3: CASSYGGGPREQFF. The CDR3 DNA follows: TGTGCCAGCAGTTACGGAGGGGGTCCTCGTGAGCAGTTCTTC. The chain recombines TRBV6-2 or TRBV6-3 with TRBJ2-1; D is tentatively TRBD1 or TRBD2 (6 bases each). V lost 2 bases, J lost 9 bases, and 14 bases lay in between. The CDR3 covers 14 residues. Germline V gene data show CDR1 as MNHEY and CDR2 as SVGEGT.